The 17 T cell receptor beta chains below come from one sample, sequenced in a study of molecular identifiers for immune sequencing clone quantification. TCRdb redid the calling of the PCR reads with MiXCR, one entry per CDR3 protein. The sample lists under 800,000 distinct CDR3 sequences, 25% occurring once. The sample comprised naive CD8+ T cells from blood, with Jurkat cell RNA spiked in. Described subset: FACS-sorted CD8+CD4-CCR7+CD45RA+ naive T cells. These receptors were collected from a human donor in good health. Some libraries in this study had Jurkat cell RNA spiked in.

On this clonotype: The junction departs from germline at one end; a sequencing error may be responsible. The chain links TRBV12-3 or TRBV12-4 to TRBJ1-6; D not resolved. The CDR3 contains 13 residues. In nucleotides, the CDR3 is TGTGCCAGCGGTTTTGGATTTGGTTCACCCCTCCACTTT. This sequence encodes CASGFGFGSPLHF.

This clonotype was detected only a few times. The J gene is TRBJ2-7, the V gene TRBV4-3; the D is unclear. V was clipped by 0 bases and J by 1 base, with 13 bases between them. The CDR3 sequence is 16 residues long. Germline V gene data show CDR1 as LGHNA and CDR2 as YSLEER. CDR3 region: CASSQDWPSSSYEQYF. The CDR3 region has the DNA TGCGCCAGCAGCCAAGATTGGCCTTCGAGTTCCTACGAGCAGTACTTC.

This clonotype was observed a single time. An end of the junction differs from the germline gene, which may be a read error. The chain recombines TRBV14 with TRBJ1-1; D is undetermined. Germline V gene lookup returns CDR1 SGHDN and CDR2 FVKESK. CDR3 size: 14 residues. The CDR3 DNA reads as TGTGCCAGCCGCCACTACCAAGGGCCCCCTGAAGCTTTCTTT. Translating it yields CASRHYQGPPEAFF.

The chain recombines TRBV4-1 with TRBJ2-7, with 10 bases fitting TRBD1. Unmatched junction bases numbered 10, after V lost 4 bases and J lost 4 bases. The CDR3 has 16 residues. The germline V gene has CDR1 MGHRA and CDR2 YSYEKL. CDR3 amino acids: CASSPAWGQGTYEQYF. DNA of the CDR3: TGCGCCAGCAGCCCAGCTTGGGGACAGGGGACATACGAGCAGTACTTC.

As to this clonotype: One end of the junction does not line up with germline, which may come from a read error. This CDR3 reads CTSSVEEGNTEAFF. DNA of the CDR3: TGCACCAGCAGCGTCGAGGAGGGGAACACTGAAGCTTTCTTT. The V and J genes are TRBV4-3 and TRBJ1-1; D is ambiguous. The V gene's germline CDR1 is LGHNA and CDR2 YSLEER. The CDR3 is made up of 14 amino acids.

About this clonotype: This could be a read error, since a much larger clone is one nucleotide away. V and J are TRBV13 and TRBJ2-7; the D is unclear. The germline gives CDR1 PRHDT, CDR2 FYEKMQ (reference sequence). CDR3 size: 15 residues. The germline V and J ends were trimmed by 1 base and 6 bases, with 16 bases remaining between them. The CDR3, as DNA: TGTGCCAGCAGCTTAGTAGAGGCGTCCGGCCCCGAGCAGTACTTC. This encodes CASSLVEASGPEQYF.

In this sample, this clonotype turned up a few times. This CDR3 reads CAGGRGGSTDTQYF. In DNA, the CDR3 is TGTGCCGGGGGTAGGGGGGGGAGCACAGATACGCAGTATTTT. The chain couples TRBV6-2 or TRBV6-3 to TRBJ2-3; D might be TRBD2 (7 bases). CDR1 and CDR2 (germline): MNHEY, SVGEGT. This CDR3 comprises 14 residues. Trimming took off 11 bases at V and 0 bases at J, with 15 bases between the two ends.

This clonotype was detected only a few times. The V gene is TRBV28, the J gene TRBJ2-7, with D hard to call. Trimming removed 5 bases from V and 0 bases from J, with 11 bases in between. The germline V gene has CDR1 MDHEN and CDR2 SYDVKM. This CDR3 comprises 14 residues. The CDR3 DNA reads TGTGCCAGCAGTGCTCAGGTTAACTCCTACGAGCAGTACTTC. Protein product: CASSAQVNSYEQYF.

This clonotype was seen a handful of times. The conserved final phenylalanine or tryptophan is absent from the CDR3, which likely points to a read error. The gene calls are TRBV5-1 and TRBJ1-5; D is unresolved. Germline V gene sequence: CDR1 SGHRS, CDR2 YFSETQ. CDR3 length equals 15 residues. Trimming cost V 1 base and J 2 bases, with 10 bases left between them. CDR3 bases: TGCGCCAGCAGCTTGAGCGGTGGGGGCAATCAGCCCCAGCATATT. Translation gives CASSLSGGGNQPQHI.

V usage is TRBV19 and J usage is TRBJ2-3; the D is unclear. Germline loops: CDR1 LNHDA, CDR2 SQIVND (reference sequence). Trimming removed 1 base from V and 1 base from J, with 15 bases in between. The length of the CDR3 is 17 residues. The CDR3 DNA reads as TGTGCCAGTAGTATAGTAGTAGGATCGATGGGCACAGATACGCAGTATTTT. It translates to CASSIVVGSMGTDTQYF.

The CDR3 here is CASSRSPRTADSPLHF. CDR3 nucleotides: TGTGCCAGCAGTCGATCCCCGAGGACTGCGGATTCACCCCTCCACTTT. V gene TRBV6-5 combines with J gene TRBJ1-6, with no clear D. The CDR3 loop spans 16 amino acids. Per the germline V gene, CDR1 is MNHEY and CDR2 is SVGAGI. V was pared by 5 bases and J by 8 bases, with 19 bases between.

J is TRBJ1-2 and V is TRBV12-5; D remains unclear. There are 13 residues in the CDR3. CDR1 and CDR2 from the germline V gene are LGHNT and FRNRAP. V was clipped by 6 bases and J by 9 bases, with 17 bases between them. This CDR3 reads CASGPEWGDSYTF. As DNA, the CDR3 is TGTGCTAGTGGCCCCGAATGGGGAGATAGCTACACCTTC.

A note on this clonotype: This could be a read error, since a much larger clone is one nucleotide away. The chain links TRBV13 to TRBJ2-7; 8 bases align to TRBD1. The trim removed 5 bases at V and 4 bases at J, leaving 13 bases unmatched. The germline CDR1 and CDR2 sequences are PRHDT and FYEKMQ (reference sequence). This CDR3 has 16 residues. The CDR3 coding sequence is TGTGCCAGCAGCCGCCCCATGGGACAGGACTCGTACGAGCAGTACTTC. Protein: CASSRPMGQDSYEQYF.

In this sample, this clonotype turned up many times. The gene calls are TRBV4-1 and TRBJ2-6; D remains unclear. The CDR3 spans 16 residues. Deletions cut 0 bases from V and 7 bases from J, with 13 bases between. Germline CDR1 MGHRA, CDR2 YSYEKL. CDR3 loop: CASSQEWGNRANVLTF. The DNA for the CDR3 is TGCGCCAGCAGCCAAGAATGGGGTAATCGTGCCAACGTCCTGACTTTC.

This clonotype was found a few times. CDR3 region: CASSPGTSGGARVSYEQYF. The CDR3 nucleotides read TGTGCCAGCAGTCCGGGGACTAGCGGGGGGGCAAGGGTCTCCTACGAGCAGTACTTC. This chain links TRBV28 with TRBJ2-7, with 16 bases aligning to TRBD2. Germline-derived CDR1 and CDR2 are MDHEN and SYDVKM. This CDR3 region has 19 residues. The V gene end was trimmed by 5 bases and the J gene end by 0 bases; junction bases not matched to a gene: 10. Combining the CDR3 with reference TRBV28 and TRBJ2-7 gives the whole variable domain DVKVTQSSRYLVKRTGEKVFLECVQDMDHENMFWYRQDPGLGLRLIYFSYDVKMKEKGDIPEGYSVSREKKERFSLILESASTNQTSMYLCASSPGTSGGARVSYEQYFGPGTRLTVT.

On this clonotype: This may be a read error, as it is one base from a much larger clone. The chain employs TRBV7-9 and TRBJ2-7; D perhaps matches TRBD1 (6 bases). The CDR3 is made up of 15 amino acids. Between the trimmed V and J ends, which lost 1 base and 5 bases, there was a span of 15 bases. Germline loops: CDR1 SEHNR, CDR2 FQNEAQ (reference sequence). The chain's CDR3 is CASSLGPAGDNEQYF. The CDR3 DNA reads TGTGCCAGCAGCTTAGGTCCCGCAGGGGACAACGAGCAGTACTTC.

This clonotype was seen a few times. The CDR3 DNA sequence: TGTGCCAGCAGTTACTCGCTGGCGCCCAACAATGAGCAGTTCTTC. It translates to CASSYSLAPNNEQFF. The chain couples TRBV6-6 to TRBJ2-1, with unresolved D. CDR1 MNHNY and CDR2 SVGAGI come from the germline V gene (reference sequence). V lost 0 bases and J lost 5, with 11 bases in between. The CDR3 runs to 15 residues.